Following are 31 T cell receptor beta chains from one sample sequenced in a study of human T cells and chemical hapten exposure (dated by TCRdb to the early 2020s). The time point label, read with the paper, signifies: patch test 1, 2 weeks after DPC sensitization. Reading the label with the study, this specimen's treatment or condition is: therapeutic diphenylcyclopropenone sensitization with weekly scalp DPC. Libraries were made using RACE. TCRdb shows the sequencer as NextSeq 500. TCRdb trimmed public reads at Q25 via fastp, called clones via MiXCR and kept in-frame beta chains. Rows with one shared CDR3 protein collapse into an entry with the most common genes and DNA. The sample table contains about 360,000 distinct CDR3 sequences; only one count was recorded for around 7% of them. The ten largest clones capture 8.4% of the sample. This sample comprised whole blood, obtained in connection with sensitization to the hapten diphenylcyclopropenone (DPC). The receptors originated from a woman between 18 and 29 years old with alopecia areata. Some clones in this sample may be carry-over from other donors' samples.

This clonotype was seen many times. CDR3 sequence reads: CASSSPGLAGGENEQFF. The CDR3 DNA reads TGTGCCAGCAGCAGCCCGGGACTAGCGGGGGGGGAGAATGAGCAGTTCTTC. V is TRBV28 and J is TRBJ2-1, with 16 bases lining up with TRBD2. This CDR3 is 17 amino acids long. CDR1 MDHEN and CDR2 SYDVKM come from the germline V gene. V gave up 6 bases and J gave up 7 bases; unmatched junction bases: 9.

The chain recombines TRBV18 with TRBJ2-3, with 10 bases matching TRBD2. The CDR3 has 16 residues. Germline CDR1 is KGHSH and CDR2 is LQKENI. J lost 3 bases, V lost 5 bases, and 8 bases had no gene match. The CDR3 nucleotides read TGTGCCAGCTCAACTAGGACTAGCGGAGTAACAGATACGCAGTATTTT. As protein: CASSTRTSGVTDTQYF.

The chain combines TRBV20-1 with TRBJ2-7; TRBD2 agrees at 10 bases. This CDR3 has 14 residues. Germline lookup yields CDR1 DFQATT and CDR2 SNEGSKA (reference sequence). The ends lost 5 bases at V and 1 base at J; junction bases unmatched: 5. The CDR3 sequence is CSAPRLAGSYEQYF. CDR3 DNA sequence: TGCAGTGCTCCCCGACTAGCGGGTTCCTACGAGCAGTACTTC.

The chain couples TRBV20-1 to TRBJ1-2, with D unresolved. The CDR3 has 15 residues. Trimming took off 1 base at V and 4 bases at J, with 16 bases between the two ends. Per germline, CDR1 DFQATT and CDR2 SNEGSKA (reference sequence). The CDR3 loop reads CSARAGLPWTYGYTF. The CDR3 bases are TGCAGTGCTAGAGCCGGACTGCCCTGGACCTATGGCTACACCTTC.

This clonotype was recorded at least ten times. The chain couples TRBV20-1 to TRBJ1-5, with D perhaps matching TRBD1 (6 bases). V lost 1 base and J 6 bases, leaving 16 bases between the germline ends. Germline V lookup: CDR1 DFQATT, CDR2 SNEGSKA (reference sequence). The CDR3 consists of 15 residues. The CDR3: CSARGGAGEAQPQHF. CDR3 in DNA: TGCAGTGCTAGAGGCGGGGCAGGGGAGGCTCAGCCCCAGCATTTT.

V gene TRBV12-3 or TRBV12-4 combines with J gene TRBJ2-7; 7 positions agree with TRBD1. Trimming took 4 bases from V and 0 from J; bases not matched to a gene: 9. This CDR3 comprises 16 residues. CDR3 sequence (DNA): TGTGCCAGCAGTTCCAAAGGACAGGATTTCTCCTACGAGCAGTACTTC. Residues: CASSSKGQDFSYEQYF.

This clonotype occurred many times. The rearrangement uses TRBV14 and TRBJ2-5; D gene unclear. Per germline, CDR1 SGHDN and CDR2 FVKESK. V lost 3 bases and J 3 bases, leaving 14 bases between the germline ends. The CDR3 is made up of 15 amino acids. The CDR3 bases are TGTGCCAGCAGCCAGACACCTAGGCCGGAAGAGACCCAGTACTTC. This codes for CASSQTPRPEETQYF.

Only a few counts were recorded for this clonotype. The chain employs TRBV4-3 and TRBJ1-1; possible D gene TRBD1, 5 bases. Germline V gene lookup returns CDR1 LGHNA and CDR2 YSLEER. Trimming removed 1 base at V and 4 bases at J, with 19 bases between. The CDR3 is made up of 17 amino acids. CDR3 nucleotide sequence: TGCGCCAGCAGCCAAGTCGCACGGGGGGAAAAGACCACTGAAGCTTTCTTT. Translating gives CASSQVARGEKTTEAFF.

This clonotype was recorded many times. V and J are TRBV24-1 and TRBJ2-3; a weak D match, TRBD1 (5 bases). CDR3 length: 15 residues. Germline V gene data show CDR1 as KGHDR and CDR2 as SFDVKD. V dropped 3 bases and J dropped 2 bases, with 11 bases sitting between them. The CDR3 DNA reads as TGTGCCACCAGTGATCAACAGGCTCCCACAGATACGCAGTATTTT. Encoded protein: CATSDQQAPTDTQYF.

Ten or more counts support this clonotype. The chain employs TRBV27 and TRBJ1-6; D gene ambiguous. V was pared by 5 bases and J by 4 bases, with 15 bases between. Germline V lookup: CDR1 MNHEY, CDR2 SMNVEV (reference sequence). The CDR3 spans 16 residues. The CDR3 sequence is CASSLQPILYNSPLHF. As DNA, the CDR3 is TGTGCCAGCAGTCTTCAGCCGATTTTATATAATTCACCCCTCCACTTT.

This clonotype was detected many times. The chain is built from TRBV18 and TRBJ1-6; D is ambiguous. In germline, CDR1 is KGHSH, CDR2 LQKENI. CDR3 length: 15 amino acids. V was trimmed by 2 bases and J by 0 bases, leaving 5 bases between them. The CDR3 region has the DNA TGTGCCAGCTCACCAGACATCTCCTATAATTCACCCCTCCACTTT. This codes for CASSPDISYNSPLHF.

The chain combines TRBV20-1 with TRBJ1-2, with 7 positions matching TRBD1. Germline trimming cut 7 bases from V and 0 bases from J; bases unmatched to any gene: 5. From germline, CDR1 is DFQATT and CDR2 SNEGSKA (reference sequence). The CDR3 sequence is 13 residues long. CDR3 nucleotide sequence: TGCAGTGTTGGGACAGCCACTAACTATGGCTACACCTTC. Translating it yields CSVGTATNYGYTF.

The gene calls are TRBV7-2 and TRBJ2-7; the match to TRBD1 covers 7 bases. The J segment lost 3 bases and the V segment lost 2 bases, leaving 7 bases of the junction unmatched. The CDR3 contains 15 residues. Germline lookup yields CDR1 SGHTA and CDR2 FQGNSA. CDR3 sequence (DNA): TGTGCCAGCAGCTTATATAAGGGACAGAGCTACGAGCAGTACTTC. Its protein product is CASSLYKGQSYEQYF.

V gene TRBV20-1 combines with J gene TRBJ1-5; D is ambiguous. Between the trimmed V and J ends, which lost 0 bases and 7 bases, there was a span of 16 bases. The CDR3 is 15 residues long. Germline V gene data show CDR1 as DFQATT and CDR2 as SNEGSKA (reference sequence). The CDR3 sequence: CSARDAGKEVQPQHF. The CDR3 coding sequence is TGCAGTGCTAGAGATGCCGGGAAGGAGGTGCAGCCCCAGCATTTT.

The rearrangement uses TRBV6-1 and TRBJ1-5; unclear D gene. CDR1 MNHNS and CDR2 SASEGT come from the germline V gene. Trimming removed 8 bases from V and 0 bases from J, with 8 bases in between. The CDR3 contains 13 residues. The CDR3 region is CASHSHSNQPQHF. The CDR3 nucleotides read TGTGCCAGCCACAGCCATAGCAATCAGCCCCAGCATTTT.

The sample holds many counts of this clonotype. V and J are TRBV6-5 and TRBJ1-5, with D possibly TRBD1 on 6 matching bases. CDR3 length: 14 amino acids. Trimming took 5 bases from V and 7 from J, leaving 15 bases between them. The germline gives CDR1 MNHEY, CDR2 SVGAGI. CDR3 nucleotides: TGTGCCAGCAGTCCTACAGGGAACGAACAGCCCCAGCATTTT. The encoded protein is CASSPTGNEQPQHF.

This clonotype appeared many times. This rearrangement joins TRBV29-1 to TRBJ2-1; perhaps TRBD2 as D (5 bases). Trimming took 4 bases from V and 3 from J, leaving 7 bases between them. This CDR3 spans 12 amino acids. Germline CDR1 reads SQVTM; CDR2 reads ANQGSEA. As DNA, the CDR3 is TGCAGCGTTGGGAGCGGCTACAATGAGCAGTTCTTC. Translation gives CSVGSGYNEQFF.

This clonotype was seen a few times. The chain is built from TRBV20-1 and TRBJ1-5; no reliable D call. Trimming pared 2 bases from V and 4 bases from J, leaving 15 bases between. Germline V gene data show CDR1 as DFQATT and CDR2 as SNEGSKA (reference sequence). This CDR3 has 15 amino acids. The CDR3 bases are TGCAGTGCTAGAAGCGGCATCCGAAGGAATCAGCCCCAGCATTTT. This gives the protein CSARSGIRRNQPQHF.

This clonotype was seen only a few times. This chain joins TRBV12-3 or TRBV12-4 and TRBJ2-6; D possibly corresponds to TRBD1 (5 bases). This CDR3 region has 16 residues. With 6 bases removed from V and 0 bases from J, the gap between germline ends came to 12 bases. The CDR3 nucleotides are TGTGCCAGCAGCCGACAGACGGCCTCTGGGGCCAACGTCCTGACTTTC. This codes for CASSRQTASGANVLTF.

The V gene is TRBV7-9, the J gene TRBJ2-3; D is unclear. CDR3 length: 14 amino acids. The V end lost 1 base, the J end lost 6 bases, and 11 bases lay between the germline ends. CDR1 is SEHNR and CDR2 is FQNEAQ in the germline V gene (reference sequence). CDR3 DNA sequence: TGTGCCAGCAGCTTAGAGGCGATAAAGGATACGCAGTATTTT. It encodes CASSLEAIKDTQYF.

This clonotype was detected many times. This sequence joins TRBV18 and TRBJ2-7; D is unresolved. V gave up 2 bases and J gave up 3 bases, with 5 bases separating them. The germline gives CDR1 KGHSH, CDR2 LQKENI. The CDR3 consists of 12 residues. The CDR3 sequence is CASSPAGYEQYF. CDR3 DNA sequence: TGTGCCAGCTCACCAGCAGGCTACGAGCAGTACTTC.

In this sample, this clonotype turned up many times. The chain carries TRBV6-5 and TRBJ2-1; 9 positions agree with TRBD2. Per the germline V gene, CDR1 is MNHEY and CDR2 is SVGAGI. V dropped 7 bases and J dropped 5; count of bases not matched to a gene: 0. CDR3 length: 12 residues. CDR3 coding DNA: TGTGCCAGCAAGCGGGGGGACAATGAGCAGTTCTTC. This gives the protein CASKRGDNEQFF.

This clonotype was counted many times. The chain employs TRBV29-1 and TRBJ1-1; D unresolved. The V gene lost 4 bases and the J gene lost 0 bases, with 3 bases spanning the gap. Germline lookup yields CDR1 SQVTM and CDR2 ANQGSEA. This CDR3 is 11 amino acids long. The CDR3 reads CSVVMNTEAFF. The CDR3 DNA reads TGCAGCGTTGTGATGAACACTGAAGCTTTCTTT.

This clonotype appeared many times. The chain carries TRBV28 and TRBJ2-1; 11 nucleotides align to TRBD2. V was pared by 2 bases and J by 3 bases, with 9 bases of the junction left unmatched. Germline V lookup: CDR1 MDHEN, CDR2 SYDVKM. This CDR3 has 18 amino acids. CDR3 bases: TGTGCCAGCAGTTTACTATCTAGCGGGGGGCGAGACTACAATGAGCAGTTCTTC. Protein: CASSLLSSGGRDYNEQFF.

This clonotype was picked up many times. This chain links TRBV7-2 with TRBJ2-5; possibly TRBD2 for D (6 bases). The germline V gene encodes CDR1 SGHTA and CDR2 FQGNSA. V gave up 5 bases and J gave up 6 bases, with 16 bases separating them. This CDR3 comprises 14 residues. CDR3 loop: CASSPLGLGQTQYF. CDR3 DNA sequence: TGTGCCAGCAGCCCGCTGGGACTTGGACAGACCCAGTACTTC.

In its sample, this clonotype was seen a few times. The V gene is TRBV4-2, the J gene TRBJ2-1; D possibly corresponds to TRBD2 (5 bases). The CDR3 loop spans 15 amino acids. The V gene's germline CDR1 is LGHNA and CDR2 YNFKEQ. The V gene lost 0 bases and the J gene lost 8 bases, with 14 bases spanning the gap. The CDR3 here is CASSQDTWGADEQFF. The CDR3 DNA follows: TGTGCCAGCAGCCAAGATACATGGGGAGCGGATGAGCAGTTCTTC.

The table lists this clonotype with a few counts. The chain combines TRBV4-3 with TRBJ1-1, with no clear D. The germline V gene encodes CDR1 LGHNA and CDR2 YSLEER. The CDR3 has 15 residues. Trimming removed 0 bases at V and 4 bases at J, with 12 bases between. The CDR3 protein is CASSQDLPLVTEAFF. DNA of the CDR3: TGCGCCAGCAGCCAAGATCTCCCTCTGGTCACTGAAGCTTTCTTT.

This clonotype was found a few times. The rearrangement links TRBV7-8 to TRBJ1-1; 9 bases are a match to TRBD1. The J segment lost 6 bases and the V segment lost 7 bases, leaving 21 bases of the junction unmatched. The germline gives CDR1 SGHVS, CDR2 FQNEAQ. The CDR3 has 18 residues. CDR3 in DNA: TGTGCCAGCACCCTTACGCCGGGACAGGGCGTCTTAGTTGCTGAAGCTTTCTTT. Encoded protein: CASTLTPGQGVLVAEAFF.

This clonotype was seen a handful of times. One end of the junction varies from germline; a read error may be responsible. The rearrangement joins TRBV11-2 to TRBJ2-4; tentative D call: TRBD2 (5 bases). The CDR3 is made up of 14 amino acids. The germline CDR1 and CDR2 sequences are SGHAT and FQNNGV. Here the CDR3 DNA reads TGTGCCAGCAGCTTAGGCTCAGGAGGACGGATTCGGTACTTC. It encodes CASSLGSGGRIRYF.

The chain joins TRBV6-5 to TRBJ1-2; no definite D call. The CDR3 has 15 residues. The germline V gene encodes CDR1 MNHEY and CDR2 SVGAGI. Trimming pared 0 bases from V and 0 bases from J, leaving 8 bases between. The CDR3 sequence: CASSYSTGANYGYTF. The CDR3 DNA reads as TGTGCCAGCAGTTACTCGACCGGAGCTAACTATGGCTACACCTTC.

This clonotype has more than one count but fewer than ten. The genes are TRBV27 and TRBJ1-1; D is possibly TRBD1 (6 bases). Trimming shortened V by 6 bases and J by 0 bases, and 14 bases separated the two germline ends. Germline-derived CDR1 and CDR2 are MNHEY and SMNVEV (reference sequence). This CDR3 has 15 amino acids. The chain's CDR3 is CASRQGRVVNTEAFF. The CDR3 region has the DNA TGTGCCAGCAGACAGGGTAGGGTGGTGAACACTGAAGCTTTCTTT.